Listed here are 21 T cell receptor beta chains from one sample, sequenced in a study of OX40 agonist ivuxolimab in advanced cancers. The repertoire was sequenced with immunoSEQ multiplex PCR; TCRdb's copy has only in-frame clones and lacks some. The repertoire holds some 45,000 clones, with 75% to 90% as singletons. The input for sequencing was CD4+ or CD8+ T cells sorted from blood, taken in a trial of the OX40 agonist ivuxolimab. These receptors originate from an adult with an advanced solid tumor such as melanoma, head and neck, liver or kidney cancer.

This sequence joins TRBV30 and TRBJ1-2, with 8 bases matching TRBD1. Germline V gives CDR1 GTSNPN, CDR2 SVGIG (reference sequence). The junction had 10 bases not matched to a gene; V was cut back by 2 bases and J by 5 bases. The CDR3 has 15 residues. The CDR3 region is CAWSTMRTGRYGYTF. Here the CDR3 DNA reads TGTGCCTGGAGTACTATGAGGACAGGGCGGTATGGCTACACCTTC.

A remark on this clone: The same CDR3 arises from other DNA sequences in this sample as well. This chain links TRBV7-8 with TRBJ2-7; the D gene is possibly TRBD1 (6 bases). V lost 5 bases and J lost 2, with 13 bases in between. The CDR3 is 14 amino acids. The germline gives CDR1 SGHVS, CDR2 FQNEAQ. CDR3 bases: TGTGCCAGCAGCACCAGGACAGAGACCTACGAGCAGTACTTC. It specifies CASSTRTETYEQYF.

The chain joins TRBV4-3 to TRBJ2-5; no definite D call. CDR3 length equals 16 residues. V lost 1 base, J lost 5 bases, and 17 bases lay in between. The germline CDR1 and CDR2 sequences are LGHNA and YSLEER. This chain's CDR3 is CASSQGSASGMETQYF. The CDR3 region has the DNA TGCGCCAGCAGCCAAGGGTCGGCTAGTGGGATGGAGACCCAGTACTTC.

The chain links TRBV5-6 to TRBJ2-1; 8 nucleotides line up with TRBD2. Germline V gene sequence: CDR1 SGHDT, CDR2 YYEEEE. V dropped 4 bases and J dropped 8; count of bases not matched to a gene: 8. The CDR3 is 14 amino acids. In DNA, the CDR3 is TGTGCCAGCAGCCTGGGACTAGGTGGCTATGAGCAGTTCTTC. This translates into CASSLGLGGYEQFF. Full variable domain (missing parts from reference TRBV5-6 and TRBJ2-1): DAGVTQSPTHLIKTRGQQVTLRCSPKSGHDTVSWYQQALGQGPQFIFQYYEEEERQRGNFPDRFSGHQFPNYSSELNVNALLLGDSALYLCASSLGLGGYEQFFGPGTRLTVL.

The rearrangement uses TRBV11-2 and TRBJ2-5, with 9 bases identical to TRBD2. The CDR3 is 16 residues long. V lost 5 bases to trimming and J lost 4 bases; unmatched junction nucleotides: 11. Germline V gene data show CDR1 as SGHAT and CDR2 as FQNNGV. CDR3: CASSPPSAGGGETQYF. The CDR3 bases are TGTGCCAGCAGCCCACCGTCGGCGGGGGGGGGAGAGACCCAGTACTTC.

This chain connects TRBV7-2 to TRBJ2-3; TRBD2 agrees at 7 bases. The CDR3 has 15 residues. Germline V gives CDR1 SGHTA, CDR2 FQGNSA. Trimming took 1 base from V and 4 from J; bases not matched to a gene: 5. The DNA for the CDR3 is TGTGCCAGCAGCTTAGTCTCAGCGGGGTCAGATACGCAGTATTTT. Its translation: CASSLVSAGSDTQYF.

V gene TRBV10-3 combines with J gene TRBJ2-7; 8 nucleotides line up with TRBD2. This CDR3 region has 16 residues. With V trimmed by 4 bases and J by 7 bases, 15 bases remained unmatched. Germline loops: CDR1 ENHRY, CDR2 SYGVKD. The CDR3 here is CAISASRGLGMLEQYF. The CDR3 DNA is TGTGCCATCAGTGCATCCCGGGGACTAGGGATGTTAGAGCAGTACTTC.

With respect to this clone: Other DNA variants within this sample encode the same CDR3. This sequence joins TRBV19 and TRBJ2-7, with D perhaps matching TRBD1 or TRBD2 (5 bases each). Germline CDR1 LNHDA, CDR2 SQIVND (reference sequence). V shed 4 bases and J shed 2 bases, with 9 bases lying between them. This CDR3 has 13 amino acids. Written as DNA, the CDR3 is TGTGCCAGTAGTAGGGACGGACCCTACGAGCAGTACTTC. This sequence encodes CASSRDGPYEQYF. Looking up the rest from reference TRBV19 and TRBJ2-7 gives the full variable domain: DGGITQSPKYLFRKEGQNVTLSCEQNLNHDAMYWYRQDPGQGLRLIYYSQIVNDFQKGDIAEGYSVSREKKESFPLTVTSAQKNPTAFYLCASSRDGPYEQYFGPGTRLTVT.

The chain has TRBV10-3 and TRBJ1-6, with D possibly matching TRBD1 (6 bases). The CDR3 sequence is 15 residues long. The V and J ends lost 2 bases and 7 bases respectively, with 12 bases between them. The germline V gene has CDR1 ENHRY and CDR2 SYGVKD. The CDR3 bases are TGTGCCATCAGTGAGAGAGGACAGCAAAATTCACCCCTCCACTTT. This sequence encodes CAISERGQQNSPLHF.

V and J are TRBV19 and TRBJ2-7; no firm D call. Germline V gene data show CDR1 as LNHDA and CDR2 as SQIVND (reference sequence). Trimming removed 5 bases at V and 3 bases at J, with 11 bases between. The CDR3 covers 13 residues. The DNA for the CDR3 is TGTGCCAGTAGTGAACGACACTTCTACGAGCAGTACTTC. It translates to CASSERHFYEQYF.

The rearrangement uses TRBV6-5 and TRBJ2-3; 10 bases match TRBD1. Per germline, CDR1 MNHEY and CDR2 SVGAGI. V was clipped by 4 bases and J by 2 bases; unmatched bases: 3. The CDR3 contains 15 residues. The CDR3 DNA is TGTGCCAGCAGTTGGGACAGGGGATCCACAGATACGCAGTATTTT. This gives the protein CASSWDRGSTDTQYF.

The CDR3 DNA follows: TGTGCCAGCAGCTTGGAAGGGGTACGACCCTACGAGCAGTACTTC. Translating gives CASSLEGVRPYEQYF. The chain links TRBV5-5 to TRBJ2-7, with D perhaps matching TRBD1 (5 bases). Germline values: CDR1 SGHKS, CDR2 YYEKEE (reference sequence). The V end was cut by 0 bases, the J end by 2 bases, with 12 bases between. The CDR3 loop spans 15 amino acids.

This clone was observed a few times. The CDR3 loop is CASSLTSLGQGEGYEQYF. CDR3 DNA sequence: TGCGCCAGCAGTCTTACATCCCTCGGACAGGGGGAGGGCTACGAGCAGTACTTC. The gene calls are TRBV23-1 and TRBJ2-7, with 10 bases aligning to TRBD1. TRBV23-1 is placed among ORFs of uncertain function. CDR3 size: 18 residues. V dropped 4 bases and J dropped 3; count of bases not matched to a gene: 15.

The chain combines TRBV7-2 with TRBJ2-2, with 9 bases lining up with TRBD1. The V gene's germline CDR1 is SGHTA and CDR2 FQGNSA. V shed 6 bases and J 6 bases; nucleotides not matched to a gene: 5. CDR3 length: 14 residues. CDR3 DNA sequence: TGTGCCAGCAGACCCACAGGGGGCGCCGGGGAGCTGTTTTTT. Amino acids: CASRPTGGAGELFF.

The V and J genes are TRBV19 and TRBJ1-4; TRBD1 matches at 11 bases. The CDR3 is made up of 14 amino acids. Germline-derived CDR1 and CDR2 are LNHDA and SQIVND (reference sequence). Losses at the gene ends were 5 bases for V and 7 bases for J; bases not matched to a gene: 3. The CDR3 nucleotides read TGTGCCAGTAGTCCCGGACAGGGGGCTGAAAAACTGTTTTTT. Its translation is CASSPGQGAEKLFF.

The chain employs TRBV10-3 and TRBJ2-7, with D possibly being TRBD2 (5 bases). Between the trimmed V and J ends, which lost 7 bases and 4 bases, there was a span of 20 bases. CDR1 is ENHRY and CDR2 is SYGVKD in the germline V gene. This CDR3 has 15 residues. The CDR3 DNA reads TGTGCCATCAAAGAGGGCAGCCCTCCAGAATACGAGCAGTACTTC. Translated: CAIKEGSPPEYEQYF.

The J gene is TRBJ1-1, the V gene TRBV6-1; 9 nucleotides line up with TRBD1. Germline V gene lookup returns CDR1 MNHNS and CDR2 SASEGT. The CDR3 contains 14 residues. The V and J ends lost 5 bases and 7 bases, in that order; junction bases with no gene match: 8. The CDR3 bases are TGTGCCAGCAGTCTAGGGACAGGGAAAATTGAAGCTTTCTTT. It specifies CASSLGTGKIEAFF.

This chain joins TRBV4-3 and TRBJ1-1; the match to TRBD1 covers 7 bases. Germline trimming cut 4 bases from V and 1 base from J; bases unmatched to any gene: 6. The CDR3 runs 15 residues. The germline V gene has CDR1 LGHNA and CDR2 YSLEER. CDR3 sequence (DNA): TGCGCCAGCAGCCTCACTCGGACAGGGAACACTGAAGCTTTCTTT. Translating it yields CASSLTRTGNTEAFF.

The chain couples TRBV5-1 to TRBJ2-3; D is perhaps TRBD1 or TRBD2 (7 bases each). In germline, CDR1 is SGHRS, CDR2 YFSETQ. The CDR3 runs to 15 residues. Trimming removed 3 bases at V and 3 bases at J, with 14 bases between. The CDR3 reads CASSSTGEGTDTQYF. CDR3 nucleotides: TGCGCCAGCAGCTCTACAGGGGAGGGAACAGATACGCAGTATTTT. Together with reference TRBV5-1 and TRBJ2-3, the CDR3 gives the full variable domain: KAGVTQTPRYLIKTRGQQVTLSCSPISGHRSVSWYQQTPGQGLQFLFEYFSETQRNKGNFPGRFSGRQFSNSRSEMNVSTLELGDSALYLCASSSTGEGTDTQYFGPGTRLTVL.

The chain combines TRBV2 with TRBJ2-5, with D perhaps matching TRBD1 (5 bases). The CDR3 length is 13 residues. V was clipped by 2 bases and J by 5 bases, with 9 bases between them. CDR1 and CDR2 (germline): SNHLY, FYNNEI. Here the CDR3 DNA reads TGTGCCAGCAGTGAAAAGGGGCGCGAGACCCAGTACTTC. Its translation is CASSEKGRETQYF. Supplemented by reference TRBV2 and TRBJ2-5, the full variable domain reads EPEVTQTPSHQVTQMGQEVILRCVPISNHLYFYWYRQILGQKVEFLVSFYNNEISEKSEIFDDQFSVERPDGSNFTLKIRSTKLEDSAMYFCASSEKGRETQYFGPGTRLLVL.

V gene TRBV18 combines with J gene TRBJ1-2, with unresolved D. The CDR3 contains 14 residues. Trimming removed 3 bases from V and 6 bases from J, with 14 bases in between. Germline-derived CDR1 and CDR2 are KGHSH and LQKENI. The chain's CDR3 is CASSPGDAGDGYTF. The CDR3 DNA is TGTGCCAGCTCACCTGGCGACGCAGGAGATGGCTACACCTTC. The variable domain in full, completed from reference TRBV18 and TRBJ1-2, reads NAGVMQNPRHLVRRRGQEARLRCSPMKGHSHVYWYRQLPEEGLKFMVYLQKENIIDESGMPKERFSAEFPKEGPSILRIQQVVRGDSAAYFCASSPGDAGDGYTFGSGTRLTVV.